Shown below are 24 T cell receptor beta chains from a single sample sequenced in a study of shared clonotypes between healthy human individuals. Terminally differentiated effector memory CD45RA+ cells were left out of the naive CD8 fraction, which was CD45RO-negative and positively selected for CCR7. Generated by immunoSEQ multiplex PCR, the TCRdb table keeps only in-frame clones and is missing some. In the table there are roughly 890,000 clones, more than 85% of which are singletons. Input material: naive CD8+ T cells sorted from blood. These receptor sequences come from a young man in good health.

The rearrangement uses TRBV7-9 and TRBJ1-3; no clear D gene. CDR1 is SEHNR and CDR2 is FQNEAQ in the germline V gene (reference sequence). There are 13 residues in the CDR3. DNA of the CDR3: TGTGGGGCCCCCGGTATAACCGGAAACACCATATATTTT. Translating it yields CGAPGITGNTIYF.

The chain carries TRBV30 and TRBJ2-1; possible D gene TRBD2, 5 bases. Between the trimmed V and J ends, which lost 0 bases and 1 base, there was a span of 16 bases. Germline V gene sequence: CDR1 GTSNPN, CDR2 SVGIG (reference sequence). The CDR3 has 17 amino acids. CDR3 in DNA: TGTGCCTGGAGTGTGCGGGTCTACCAGGATTCCTACAATGAGCAGTTCTTC. It translates to CAWSVRVYQDSYNEQFF.

This clone is a singleton in its sample. V usage is TRBV18 and J usage is TRBJ2-7; possibly TRBD2 for D (7 bases). V was clipped by 3 bases and J by 6 bases, with 18 bases between them. The CDR3 totals 15 residues. Germline V CDR1 and CDR2: KGHSH, LQKENI. CDR3 nucleotides: TGTGCCAGCTCACCCCAGGCAGGGGAGGGGAGCGAGCAGTACTTC. Translation: CASSPQAGEGSEQYF.

This chain connects TRBV7-2 to TRBJ2-7; no clear D gene. CDR1 is SGHTA and CDR2 is FQGNSA in the germline V gene. V shed 2 bases and J shed 2 bases, with 10 bases lying between them. There are 14 residues in the CDR3. The CDR3 sequence is CASSLREAAYEQYF. CDR3 DNA: TGTGCCAGCAGCTTACGAGAAGCAGCCTACGAGCAGTACTTC.

This chain joins TRBV7-9 and TRBJ2-7; D might be TRBD1 (7 bases). CDR1 and CDR2 from the germline V gene are SEHNR and FQNEAQ (reference sequence). V gave up 4 bases and J gave up 13 bases, with 20 bases separating them. The CDR3 covers 13 residues. The CDR3 bases are TGTGCCAGCAGCTCTTGGAACACAGGGGAGGTATACTTC. This sequence encodes CASSSWNTGEVYF.

V usage is TRBV23-1 and J usage is TRBJ2-7; the D gene is possibly TRBD1 (5 bases). TRBV23-1 carries the ORF label, with uncertain function. The CDR3 length is 15 residues. Trimming took 0 bases from V and 5 from J, leaving 14 bases between them. The chain's CDR3 is CASSQSIGVQDEQYF. DNA of the CDR3: TGCGCCAGCAGTCAATCGATAGGGGTTCAGGACGAGCAGTACTTC.

This clone was observed a single time. The chain carries TRBV5-4 and TRBJ2-7; 12 nucleotides line up with TRBD2. J gave up 5 bases and V 3 bases, and 6 bases lay outside the gene matches. The CDR3 length is 15 residues. Germline loops: CDR1 SGHNT, CDR2 YYREEE (reference sequence). This CDR3 reads CASSSGTSGLDEQYF. The CDR3, as DNA: TGTGCCAGCAGCTCAGGGACTAGCGGGCTTGACGAGCAGTACTTC.

The chain carries TRBV28 and TRBJ1-1; perhaps TRBD1 as D (6 bases). Trimming pared 6 bases from V and 7 bases from J, leaving 18 bases between. Germline values: CDR1 MDHEN, CDR2 SYDVKM. The CDR3 has 14 amino acids. DNA for the CDR3: TGTGCCAGCAGCTCCCCGGTGGGGGCAGTTGAAGCTTTCTTT. Translated, it gives CASSSPVGAVEAFF.

The table lists this clone with a count of one. The V and J genes are TRBV6-4 and TRBJ2-1, with D perhaps matching TRBD2 (6 bases). The CDR3 consists of 15 residues. The germline gives CDR1 MRHNA, CDR2 SNTAGT. Trimming removed 3 bases at V and 2 bases at J, with 11 bases between. CDR3 DNA: TGTGCCAGCAGTGAGGACGGGAGCCCCTACAATGAGCAGTTCTTC. Residues: CASSEDGSPYNEQFF.

The chain has TRBV25-1 and TRBJ2-3; 8 nucleotides align to TRBD1. The CDR3 is 13 amino acids. The V segment lost 3 bases and the J segment 5 bases; nucleotides outside the gene matches: 1. CDR1 and CDR2 (germline): MGHDK, SYGVNS. The CDR3 sequence is CASSETGVDTQYF. Here the CDR3 DNA reads TGTGCCAGCAGTGAGACAGGGGTAGATACGCAGTATTTT.

CDR3 sequence: CASSPRTSGSLGEQFF. The DNA for the CDR3 is TGTGCCAGCAGTCCGCGGACTAGCGGGAGTCTAGGGGAGCAGTTCTTC. The rearrangement joins TRBV27 to TRBJ2-1; 13 bases are a match to TRBD2. CDR1 is MNHEY and CDR2 is SMNVEV in the germline V gene (reference sequence). V was pared by 5 bases and J by 10 bases, with 11 bases of the junction left unmatched. CDR3 length equals 16 residues.

The chain has TRBV4-1 and TRBJ2-7; the match to TRBD2 covers 11 bases. With 4 bases clipped from V and 6 bases from J, the junction kept 14 bases outside the gene matches. The germline V gene encodes CDR1 MGHRA and CDR2 YSYEKL. This CDR3 comprises 17 residues. The CDR3 DNA reads as TGCGCCAGCAGCCTCATGGGGGGGGCTAGCGGGAGGCTCGAGCAGTACTTC. Protein: CASSLMGGASGRLEQYF.

As to this clone: Other DNA sequences of this sample code for an identical CDR3. The rearrangement joins TRBV29-1 to TRBJ2-7, with 9 bases matching TRBD1. V lost 3 bases and J lost 4; bases outside the gene matches: 4. Per the germline V gene, CDR1 is SQVTM and CDR2 is ANQGSEA. The CDR3 totals 13 residues. The CDR3 region has the DNA TGCAGCGTTGAGGAAGGACAGGGGTACGAGCAGTACTTC. Translating gives CSVEEGQGYEQYF.

This chain's CDR3 is CASYDHPDRVFHGYTF. CDR3 nucleotide sequence: TGCGCCAGTTATGATCACCCGGACAGGGTTTTTCATGGCTACACCTTC. The rearrangement uses TRBV5-1 and TRBJ1-2; 8 bases agree with TRBD1. This CDR3 has 16 residues. Trimming removed 8 bases from V and 6 bases from J; junction bases left unmatched: 18. Germline lookup yields CDR1 SGHRS and CDR2 YFSETQ.

The chain employs TRBV27 and TRBJ2-7; D is unresolved. Trimming took 1 base from V and 1 from J, leaving 14 bases between them. The CDR3 sequence is 16 residues long. Germline V gives CDR1 MNHEY, CDR2 SMNVEV (reference sequence). This CDR3 is CASSLLAGTPSYEQYF. CDR3 DNA: TGTGCCAGCAGTTTATTGGCAGGCACCCCTTCCTACGAGCAGTACTTC.

CDR3 loop: CASSPWGGVREQYF. The CDR3 bases are TGTGCCAGCAGCCCCTGGGGCGGAGTACGGGAGCAGTACTTC. The rearrangement uses TRBV7-2 and TRBJ2-7; tentative D call: TRBD1 (5 bases). The CDR3 spans 14 residues. Germline V lookup: CDR1 SGHTA, CDR2 FQGNSA. V was shortened by 5 bases and J by 7 bases, with 18 bases between the two germline ends.

V gene TRBV11-2 combines with J gene TRBJ1-1, with a possible D match to TRBD1 (5 bases). The germline V gene encodes CDR1 SGHAT and CDR2 FQNNGV. Trimming shortened V by 0 bases and J by 1 base, and 9 bases separated the two germline ends. The CDR3 loop spans 15 amino acids. The CDR3 DNA sequence: TGTGCCAGCAGCTTAGAAATGGGGACGAACACTGAAGCTTTCTTT. Encoded protein: CASSLEMGTNTEAFF. Filled out from reference TRBV11-2 and TRBJ1-1, the complete variable domain reads EAGVAQSPRYKIIEKRQSVAFWCNPISGHATLYWYQQILGQGPKLLIQFQNNGVVDDSQLPKDRFSAERLKGVDSTLKIQPAKLEDSAVYLCASSLEMGTNTEAFFGQGTRLTVV.

The genes are TRBV4-2 and TRBJ2-7; possible D gene TRBD2, 5 bases. This CDR3 spans 15 amino acids. The ends were cut back, 1 base at V and 2 bases at J, with 12 bases in the middle. The germline CDR1 and CDR2 sequences are LGHNA and YNFKEQ. The CDR3 region is CASSQASSSPYEQYF. The CDR3 DNA is TGTGCCAGCAGCCAAGCATCTAGCTCACCCTACGAGCAGTACTTC.

The rearrangement joins TRBV28 to TRBJ2-1, with D unresolved. The CDR3 extends over 15 amino acids. Trimming took 0 bases from V and 0 from J, leaving 6 bases between them. Per germline, CDR1 MDHEN and CDR2 SYDVKM. CDR3 amino acids: CASSLWTDSYNEQFF. In nucleotides, the CDR3 is TGTGCCAGCAGTTTATGGACGGACTCCTACAATGAGCAGTTCTTC.

This sequence joins TRBV10-3 and TRBJ1-5; D not resolved. Deletions cut 3 bases from V and 0 bases from J, with 12 bases between. Per germline, CDR1 ENHRY and CDR2 SYGVKD. The CDR3 loop spans 16 amino acids. This chain's CDR3 is CAISDSDGVSNQPQHF. CDR3 DNA: TGTGCCATCAGTGACTCCGACGGCGTTAGCAATCAGCCCCAGCATTTT.

This chain joins TRBV5-1 and TRBJ1-4, with 9 positions matching TRBD1. This CDR3 is 15 amino acids long. CDR1 is SGHRS, CDR2 YFSETQ, per germline. V lost 5 bases to trimming and J lost 4 bases; unmatched junction nucleotides: 6. The CDR3 region has the DNA TGCGCCAGCAGGGAAGGGACAGGGCATAATGAAAAACTGTTTTTT. Residues: CASREGTGHNEKLFF.

The rearrangement links TRBV7-9 to TRBJ2-6, with D possibly being TRBD1 or TRBD2 (5 bases each). The V and J ends lost 8 bases and 1 base respectively, with 15 bases between them. The length of the CDR3 is 16 residues. Per the germline V gene, CDR1 is SEHNR and CDR2 is FQNEAQ (reference sequence). The CDR3 loop reads CASAGRADSGANVLTF. The DNA of the CDR3 is TGTGCCAGCGCGGGCAGGGCGGATTCTGGGGCCAACGTCCTGACTTTC.

This sequence joins TRBV7-9 and TRBJ2-7, with D tentatively TRBD2 (7 bases). The CDR3 loop spans 16 amino acids. Germline V gene data show CDR1 as SEHNR and CDR2 as FQNEAQ (reference sequence). V was pared by 1 base and J by 2 bases, with 15 bases between. In DNA, the CDR3 is TGTGCCAGCAGCTTAGTAGGGGGACTAAAGCCCTACGAGCAGTACTTC. Translated: CASSLVGGLKPYEQYF.

The rearrangement joins TRBV19 to TRBJ1-1; 7 bases map to TRBD1. Germline V lookup: CDR1 LNHDA, CDR2 SQIVND (reference sequence). The CDR3 sequence is 15 residues long. V was pared by 4 bases and J by 1 base, with 6 bases of the junction left unmatched. Written as DNA, the CDR3 is TGTGCCAGTAGTACCCGGGACAGCGAGAACACTGAAGCTTTCTTT. Translating it yields CASSTRDSENTEAFF.